This T cell receptor (beta chain) was recovered during a study of blood T cell repertoires in COVID-19. Study information: Samples representing acute and convalescent COVID-19 were sourced from the United States, Italy and Spain.

TCRdb keeps only in-frame clones here, not all; method: immunoSEQ multiplex PCR. The top ten clones hold 6.5% of a sample with under 200,000 clones, roughly 78% of them seen once. This clone has only a few counts. In germline, CDR1 is GTSNPN, CDR2 SVGIG (reference sequence). This CDR3 has 15 amino acids. V was pared by 3 bases and J by 4 bases, with 9 bases of the junction left unmatched. The genes are TRBV30 and TRBJ2-3; 8 bases are a match to TRBD2. This TCR was sampled from a man between 65 and 85 years old with active or convalescent COVID-19. The sequenced sample consisted of peripheral blood. Written as DNA, the CDR3 is TGTGCCTGGAGGGCTAAAAGCGGGAGAGCAGATACGCAGTATTTT. This sequence encodes CAWRAKSGRADTQYF.